This TCR beta chain was sequenced during a study of blood T cells in healthy people across ages. Study outcomes and limitations: Roughly linear age-related decline in beta diversity appeared, significant by age around 38.

Every sample had a minimum of 6.5 million PBMCs isolated. For this clonotype: What it binds is unknown.

With a J-beta primer mix and a sample-barcoded 5' primer, a second PCR ran about 6 to 11 cycles. CDR3-containing paired-end reads numbering at least 2.5 million came from each sample. TCRdb redid the calling of the 5' RACE reads with MiXCR, one entry per CDR3 protein. The sample has about 970,000 distinct CDR3 sequences, roughly 51% seen once. The clonotype originates from an older woman in good health. Sequencing was done on a sample of blood.

The CDR3 spells CASSLGGLAGEFLYEQYF. The CDR3 DNA reads as TGTGCCAGCAGTTTAGGGGGACTAGCGGGAGAGTTTCTCTACGAGCAGTACTTC. The chain joins TRBV12-3 or TRBV12-4 to TRBJ2-4; 14 bases are a match to TRBD2. The DNA end is a closer match to TRBJ2-7, so the J assignment may be wrong. This CDR3 has 18 amino acids.